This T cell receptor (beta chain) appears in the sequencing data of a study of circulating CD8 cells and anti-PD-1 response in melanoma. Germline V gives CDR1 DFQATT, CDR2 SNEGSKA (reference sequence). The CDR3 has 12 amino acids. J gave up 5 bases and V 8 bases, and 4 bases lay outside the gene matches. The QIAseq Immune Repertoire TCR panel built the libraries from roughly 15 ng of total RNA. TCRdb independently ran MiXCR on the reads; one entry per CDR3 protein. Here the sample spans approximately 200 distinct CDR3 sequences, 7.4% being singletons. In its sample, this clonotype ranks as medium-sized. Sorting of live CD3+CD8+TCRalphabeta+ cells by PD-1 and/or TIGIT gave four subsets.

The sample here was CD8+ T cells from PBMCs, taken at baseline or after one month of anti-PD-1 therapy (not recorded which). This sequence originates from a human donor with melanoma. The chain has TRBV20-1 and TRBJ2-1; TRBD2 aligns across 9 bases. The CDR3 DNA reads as TGCAGTCAGCGGGGGGTAAACAATGAGCAGTTCTTC. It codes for CSQRGVNNEQFF.